This T cell receptor beta chain was sequenced for a study of shared clonotypes between healthy human individuals. Overall study: Every donor yielded three CD4 naive, three CD4 memory, two CD8 naive and one CD8 memory plate.

Investigators spread the genomic DNA of each subset evenly over several immunoSEQ plates. TCRdb's table, derived via immunoSEQ multiplex PCR, lists solely in-frame clones and lacks some. The sample includes roughly 2,000,000 clones, 93% seen only once; the top ten take about 1.7%. Terminally differentiated effector memory CD45RA+ cells were left out of the naive CD8 fraction, which was CD45RO-negative and positively selected for CCR7. The germline gives CDR1 MDHEN, CDR2 SYDVKM. The CDR3 extends over 16 amino acids. With V trimmed by 8 bases and J by 2 bases, 11 bases remained unmatched. The V call is TRBV28, the J call TRBJ2-1, with 8 bases aligning to TRBD2. This clonotype was sampled from a man aged 18 to 30 in good health. Some clones in this sample may be carry-over from other donors' samples. Sequencing used naive CD8+ T cells from PBMCs. This CDR3 reads CASRGMSGGTYNEQFF. The CDR3 nucleotides are TGTGCCAGCCGTGGGATGAGCGGGGGCACCTACAATGAGCAGTTCTTC.